One and the same sample provided the 20 T cell receptor beta chains below, sequenced in a study of shared clonotypes between healthy human individuals. Generated by immunoSEQ multiplex PCR, the TCRdb table keeps only in-frame clones and is missing some. The sample lists approximately 740,000 clones; 80% to 95% were seen once. As defined, naive CD8 cells were CD45RO-negative and positively selected for CCR7, with terminally differentiated effector memory CD45RA+ cells excluded. What was sequenced was naive CD8+ T cells sorted from blood. All receptors derive from a man under 40 in good health.

The rearrangement joins TRBV9 to TRBJ2-1; 10 bases are a match to TRBD2. CDR3 size: 17 residues. CDR1 is SGDLS and CDR2 is YYNGEE in the germline V gene. V was clipped by 4 bases and J by 6 bases; unmatched bases: 13. CDR3 sequence (DNA): TGTGCCAGCAGCCCCAGGGGAGCGGGAGGGGTGAGCAATGAGCAGTTCTTC. Translating gives CASSPRGAGGVSNEQFF.

This clone was counted between two and nine times. This chain joins TRBV6-5 and TRBJ2-7; 7 nucleotides match TRBD1. The CDR3 consists of 12 residues. The J segment lost 9 bases and the V segment lost 6 bases, leaving 8 bases of the junction unmatched. From germline, CDR1 is MNHEY and CDR2 SVGAGI. CDR3 bases: TGTGCCAGCAGCACTCTCCGGGACAGGCAGTACTTC. Amino acids: CASSTLRDRQYF.

The chain carries TRBV11-1 and TRBJ2-7; D is uncertain. This CDR3 has 14 residues. The germline gives CDR1 SGHAT, CDR2 FQDESV (reference sequence). V was cut by 6 bases and J by 5 bases, with 17 bases left in between. CDR3 nucleotide sequence: TGTGCCAGCAGACCCGGCCCCGAGACCGACGAGCAGTACTTC. This encodes CASRPGPETDEQYF.

This chain joins TRBV6-1 and TRBJ2-7, with D maybe TRBD1 (5 bases). The V end was cut by 2 bases, the J end by 0 bases, with 11 bases between. Per the germline V gene, CDR1 is MNHNS and CDR2 is SASEGT. This CDR3 comprises 15 residues. The CDR3 coding sequence is TGTGCCAGCAGTGAATGGACATTCAGCTCCTACGAGCAGTACTTC. Translated: CASSEWTFSSYEQYF.

This clone showed up just a few times. This rearrangement joins TRBV5-8 to TRBJ2-1; D possibly corresponds to TRBD2 (6 bases). This CDR3 has 15 amino acids. With 6 bases removed from V and 5 bases from J, the gap between germline ends came to 18 bases. Germline V gives CDR1 SGHTS, CDR2 YDEGEE. In nucleotides, the CDR3 is TGTGCCAGCAATCTCGGGCTTGGCGGGAACAATGAGCAGTTCTTC. Translation: CASNLGLGGNNEQFF. Together with reference TRBV5-8 and TRBJ2-1, the CDR3 gives the full variable domain: EAGVTQSPTHLIKTRGQQATLRCSPISGHTSVYWYQQALGLGLQFLLWYDEGEERNRGNFPPRFSGRQFPNYSSELNVNALELEDSALYLCASNLGLGGNNEQFFGPGTRLTVL.

This rearrangement joins TRBV5-1 to TRBJ1-1, with 10 positions matching TRBD1. The CDR3 has 16 amino acids. Germline V CDR1 and CDR2: SGHRS, YFSETQ. V shed 4 bases and J 1 base; nucleotides not matched to a gene: 7. The CDR3 nucleotides are TGCGCCAGCAGCCCCGGGACAGGGGTGGAGAACACTGAAGCTTTCTTT. Translation gives CASSPGTGVENTEAFF. Looking up the rest from reference TRBV5-1 and TRBJ1-1 gives the full variable domain: KAGVTQTPRYLIKTRGQQVTLSCSPISGHRSVSWYQQTPGQGLQFLFEYFSETQRNKGNFPGRFSGRQFSNSRSEMNVSTLELGDSALYLCASSPGTGVENTEAFFGQGTRLTVV.

V is TRBV6-1 and J is TRBJ2-5; perhaps D is TRBD1 or TRBD2 (5 bases each). V shed 2 bases and J shed 0 bases, with 7 bases lying between them. Germline V CDR1 and CDR2: MNHNS, SASEGT. The CDR3 consists of 14 residues. The CDR3 reads CASSEWGYQETQYF. CDR3 DNA: TGTGCCAGCAGTGAATGGGGGTACCAAGAGACCCAGTACTTC.

The V and J genes are TRBV10-3 and TRBJ2-2, with D tentatively TRBD1 or TRBD2 (5 bases each). Between the trimmed V and J ends, which lost 3 bases and 4 bases, there was a span of 9 bases. The germline V gene has CDR1 ENHRY and CDR2 SYGVKD. The CDR3 spans 14 residues. For the CDR3, the DNA is TGTGCCATCAGTGACAGGGAGAGCACCGGGGAGCTGTTTTTT. Protein product: CAISDRESTGELFF.

The rearrangement links TRBV27 to TRBJ2-7; D is undetermined. CDR3 size: 15 residues. V lost 0 bases to trimming and J lost 6 bases, with 15 bases between them. Germline V gene lookup returns CDR1 MNHEY and CDR2 SMNVEV (reference sequence). This chain's CDR3 is CASSLSGGRESEQYF. DNA for the CDR3: TGTGCCAGCAGTTTATCGGGCGGAAGAGAGTCCGAGCAGTACTTC.

V gene TRBV5-4 combines with J gene TRBJ2-7; 7 nucleotides agree with TRBD1. This CDR3 contains 14 residues. J gave up 5 bases and V 4 bases, and 9 bases lay outside the gene matches. Germline V gene lookup returns CDR1 SGHNT and CDR2 YYREEE (reference sequence). CDR3 in DNA: TGTGCCAGCAGCGTTAGACAGGGCTTTAACGAGCAGTACTTC. It is translated as CASSVRQGFNEQYF.

This clone is a singleton in its sample. This sequence joins TRBV18 and TRBJ2-5; D is possibly TRBD1 (7 bases). V was cut by 4 bases and J by 5 bases, with 17 bases left in between. The CDR3 has 15 amino acids. Germline CDR1 is KGHSH and CDR2 is LQKENI. The CDR3 protein is CASSLGGGGKETQYF. Here the CDR3 DNA reads TGTGCCAGCTCACTAGGTGGAGGGGGCAAGGAGACCCAGTACTTC.

This clone has just one count. J is TRBJ2-1 and V is TRBV4-1; D is uncertain. The V end lost 0 bases, the J end lost 11 bases, and 8 bases lay between the germline ends. This CDR3 contains 12 residues. Germline V gene sequence: CDR1 MGHRA, CDR2 YSYEKL. The CDR3 DNA reads as TGCGCCAGCAGCCAAGATGAGCGTAAGCAGTTCTTC. It is translated as CASSQDERKQFF.

V and J are TRBV6-1 and TRBJ2-7, with TRBD2 matching 8 bases. V gave up 3 bases and J gave up 1 base; unmatched junction bases: 5. Germline CDR1 and CDR2: MNHNS and SASEGT. The CDR3 is made up of 15 amino acids. Here the CDR3 DNA reads TGTGCCAGCAGTGATACTAGCGGAGGTTCCTACGAGCAGTACTTC. Its translation is CASSDTSGGSYEQYF.

This chain uses TRBV7-9 with TRBJ2-3; D is possibly TRBD1 (5 bases). Trimming left V 1 base short and J 4 bases short, with 9 bases between. The CDR3 sequence is 14 residues long. Germline V gene lookup returns CDR1 SEHNR and CDR2 FQNEAQ (reference sequence). The DNA of the CDR3 is TGTGCCAGCAGCTTAGGGCCAGGGCCAGATACGCAGTATTTT. It specifies CASSLGPGPDTQYF.

This clone was observed many times. The V call is TRBV28, the J call TRBJ2-6, with 8 nucleotides matching TRBD2. Per the germline V gene, CDR1 is MDHEN and CDR2 is SYDVKM. Trimming took 10 bases from V and 2 from J; bases not matched to a gene: 10. The CDR3 sequence is 16 residues long. The CDR3 nucleotides are TGTGCCACCCTTCCGGGAGGGTTCACTGGGGCCAACGTCCTGACTTTC. It is translated as CATLPGGFTGANVLTF. Using reference TRBV28 and TRBJ2-6 for the parts outside the CDR3, the full variable domain is DVKVTQSSRYLVKRTGEKVFLECVQDMDHENMFWYRQDPGLGLRLIYFSYDVKMKEKGDIPEGYSVSREKKERFSLILESASTNQTSMYLCATLPGGFTGANVLTFGAGSRLTVL.

This chain uses TRBV7-9 with TRBJ1-4; D perhaps matches TRBD1 (5 bases). Trimming cost V 0 bases and J 5 bases, with 13 bases left between them. The germline V gene encodes CDR1 SEHNR and CDR2 FQNEAQ (reference sequence). CDR3 length: 16 amino acids. The CDR3 is CASSLAQEGRNEKLFF. The CDR3 nucleotides are TGTGCCAGCAGCTTAGCCCAGGAGGGGAGGAATGAAAAACTGTTTTTT.

The chain carries TRBV28 and TRBJ2-7; TRBD1 is a possible D gene (6 bases). There are 14 residues in the CDR3. V dropped 3 bases and J dropped 3 bases, with 12 bases sitting between them. Germline V gene lookup returns CDR1 MDHEN and CDR2 SYDVKM. The CDR3 sequence is CASSFETGNYEQYF. The CDR3 DNA follows: TGTGCCAGCAGTTTTGAGACAGGAAACTACGAGCAGTACTTC. The variable domain in full, completed from reference TRBV28 and TRBJ2-7, reads DVKVTQSSRYLVKRTGEKVFLECVQDMDHENMFWYRQDPGLGLRLIYFSYDVKMKEKGDIPEGYSVSREKKERFSLILESASTNQTSMYLCASSFETGNYEQYFGPGTRLTVT.

V gene TRBV7-6 combines with J gene TRBJ2-7; D is perhaps TRBD1 (5 bases). V was cut by 1 base and J by 3 bases, with 13 bases left in between. CDR3 length: 15 amino acids. The germline V gene has CDR1 SGHVS and CDR2 FNYEAQ. CDR3 sequence (DNA): TGTGCCAGCAGCTTAGAGCCCGAACAGGACTACGAGCAGTACTTC. It translates to CASSLEPEQDYEQYF.

This clone was recorded once. The chain employs TRBV7-3 and TRBJ2-1; 7 bases are a match to TRBD2. The CDR3 is 14 amino acids. CDR1 is SGHTA, CDR2 FQGTGA, per germline. V lost 2 bases and J lost 7; bases outside the gene matches: 5. CDR3 DNA sequence: TGTGCCAGCAGCTTATTCGGGAGGCATAATGAGCAGTTCTTC. This sequence encodes CASSLFGRHNEQFF.

The chain recombines TRBV5-1 with TRBJ2-3; TRBD2 matches at 14 bases. CDR1 SGHRS and CDR2 YFSETQ come from the germline V gene. V trimming: 4 bases; J trimming: 4 bases; junction bases outside the gene matches: 5. This CDR3 contains 16 residues. DNA for the CDR3: TGCGCCAGCAGCAGGACTAGCGGGAGGTCTTCAGATACGCAGTATTTT. Its protein is CASSRTSGRSSDTQYF.